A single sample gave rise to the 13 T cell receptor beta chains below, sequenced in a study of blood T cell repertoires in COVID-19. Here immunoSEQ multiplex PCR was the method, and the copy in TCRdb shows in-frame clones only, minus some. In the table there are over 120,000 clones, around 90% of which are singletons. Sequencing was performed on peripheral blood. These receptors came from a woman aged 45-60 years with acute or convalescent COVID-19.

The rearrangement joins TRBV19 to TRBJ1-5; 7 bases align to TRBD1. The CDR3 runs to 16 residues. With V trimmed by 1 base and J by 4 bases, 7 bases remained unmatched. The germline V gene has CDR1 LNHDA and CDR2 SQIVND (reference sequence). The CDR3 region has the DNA TGTGCCAGTAGTATAGCATTTTCAGGGGGTAATCAGCCCCAGCATTTT. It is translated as CASSIAFSGGNQPQHF.

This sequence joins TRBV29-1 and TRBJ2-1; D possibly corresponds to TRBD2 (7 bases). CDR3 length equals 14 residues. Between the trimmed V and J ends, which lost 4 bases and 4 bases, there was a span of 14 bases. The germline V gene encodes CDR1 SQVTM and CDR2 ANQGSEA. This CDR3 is CSVVGGESYNEQFF. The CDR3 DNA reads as TGCAGCGTTGTAGGGGGGGAATCATACAATGAGCAGTTCTTC.

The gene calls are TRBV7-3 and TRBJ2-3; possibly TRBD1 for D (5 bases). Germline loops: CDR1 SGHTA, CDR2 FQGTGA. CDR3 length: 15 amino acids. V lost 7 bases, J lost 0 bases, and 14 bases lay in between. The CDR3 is CASTLQRGSTDTQYF. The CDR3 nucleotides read TGTGCCAGCACTCTCCAAAGGGGAAGCACAGATACGCAGTATTTT.

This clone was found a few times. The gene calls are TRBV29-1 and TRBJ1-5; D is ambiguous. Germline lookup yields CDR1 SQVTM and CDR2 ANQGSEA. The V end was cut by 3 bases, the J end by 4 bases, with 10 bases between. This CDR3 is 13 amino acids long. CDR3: CSVELGGNQPQHF. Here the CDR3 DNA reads TGCAGCGTTGAGCTGGGAGGGAATCAGCCCCAGCATTTT.

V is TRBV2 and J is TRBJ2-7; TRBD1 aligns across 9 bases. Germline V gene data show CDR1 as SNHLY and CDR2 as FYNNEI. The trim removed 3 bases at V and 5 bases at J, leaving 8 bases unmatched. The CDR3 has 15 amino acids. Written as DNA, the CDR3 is TGTGCCAGCAGTGATGTACAGGGGGCGGGCAACGAGCAGTACTTC. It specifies CASSDVQGAGNEQYF.

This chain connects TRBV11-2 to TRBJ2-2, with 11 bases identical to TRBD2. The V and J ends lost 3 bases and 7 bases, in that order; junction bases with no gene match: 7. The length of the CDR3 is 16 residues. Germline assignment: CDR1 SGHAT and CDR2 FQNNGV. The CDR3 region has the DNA TGTGCCAGCAGCTTCATACTAGCGGGAGTGGGCGGGGAGCTGTTTTTT. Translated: CASSFILAGVGGELFF.

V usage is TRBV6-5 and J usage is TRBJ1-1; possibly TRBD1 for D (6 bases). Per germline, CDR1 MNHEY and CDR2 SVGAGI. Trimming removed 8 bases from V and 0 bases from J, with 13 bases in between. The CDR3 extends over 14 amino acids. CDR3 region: CASEGVGMNTEAFF. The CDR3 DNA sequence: TGTGCCAGCGAGGGGGTGGGCATGAACACTGAAGCTTTCTTT.

The CDR3 protein is CASSYYNGYGYTF. In DNA form, the CDR3 reads TGTGCCAGCAGTTACTACAACGGGTATGGCTACACCTTC. The chain employs TRBV6-5 and TRBJ1-2, with D uncertain. The CDR3 totals 13 residues. The germline V gene encodes CDR1 MNHEY and CDR2 SVGAGI. Trimming left V 1 base short and J 5 bases short, with 8 bases between.

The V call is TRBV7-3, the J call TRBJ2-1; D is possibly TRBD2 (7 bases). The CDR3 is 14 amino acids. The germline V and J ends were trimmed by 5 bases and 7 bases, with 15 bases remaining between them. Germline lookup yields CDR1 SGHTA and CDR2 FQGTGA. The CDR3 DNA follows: TGTGCCAGCAGCACAAACAGGGAGGGGAATGAGCAGTTCTTC. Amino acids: CASSTNREGNEQFF.

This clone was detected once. This CDR3 is CASSENWGTGGNEQFF. The CDR3 DNA follows: TGTGCCAGCAGTGAAAATTGGGGGACAGGGGGCAATGAGCAGTTCTTC. The rearrangement links TRBV6-1 to TRBJ2-1; 11 positions match TRBD1. The V segment lost 2 bases and the J segment 6 bases; nucleotides outside the gene matches: 6. There are 16 residues in the CDR3. Germline CDR1 is MNHNS and CDR2 is SASEGT.

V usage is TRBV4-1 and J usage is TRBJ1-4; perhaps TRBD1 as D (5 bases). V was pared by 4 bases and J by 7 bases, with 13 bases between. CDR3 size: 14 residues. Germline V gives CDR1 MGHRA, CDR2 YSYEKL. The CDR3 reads CASSPLGPGEKLFF. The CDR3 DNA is TGCGCCAGCAGCCCCCTGGGGCCGGGTGAAAAACTGTTTTTT.

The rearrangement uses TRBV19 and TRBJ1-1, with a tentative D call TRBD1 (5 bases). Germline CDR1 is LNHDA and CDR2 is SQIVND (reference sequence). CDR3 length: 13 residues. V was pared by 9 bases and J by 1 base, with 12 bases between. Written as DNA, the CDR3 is TGTGCCAGCAGATTACAGGCGAACACTGAAGCTTTCTTT. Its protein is CASRLQANTEAFF. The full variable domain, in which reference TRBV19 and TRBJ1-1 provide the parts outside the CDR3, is DGGITQSPKYLFRKEGQNVTLSCEQNLNHDAMYWYRQDPGQGLRLIYYSQIVNDFQKGDIAEGYSVSREKKESFPLTVTSAQKNPTAFYLCASRLQANTEAFFGQGTRLTVV.

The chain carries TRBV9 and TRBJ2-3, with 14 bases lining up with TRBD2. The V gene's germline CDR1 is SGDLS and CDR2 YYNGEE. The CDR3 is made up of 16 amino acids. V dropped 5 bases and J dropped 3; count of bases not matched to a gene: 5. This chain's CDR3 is CASRATSGGVTDTQYF. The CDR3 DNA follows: TGTGCCAGCAGGGCGACTAGCGGGGGGGTGACAGATACGCAGTATTTT.